This is a list of T cell receptor beta chains from one sample in a study of cytomegalovirus exposure and HLA in healthy donors. TCRdb's copy holds only in-frame clones and misses some; the assay was immunoSEQ multiplex PCR. The sample shows 65,000 to 90,000 clones, about 78% of them seen only once. Sequencing was performed on PBMCs. The receptor set was obtained from a woman in her thirties or forties in good health and CMV-seropositive. The CDR3 runs from the conserved cysteine through the conserved F or W. A D gene is named only where the DNA matches it firmly. A clone size is listed for some rows: how often the clone was seen (once, few, many), or a class if it is expanded.

J gene	clone size	V gene	D gene	CDR3 protein	CDR3 DNA
TRBJ1-2	once	TRBV30	-	CAWSPQYGYTF	TGTGCCTGGAGTCCACAATATGGCTACACCTTC
TRBJ2-7	-	TRBV11-2	-	CASSLAAWGGEQYF	TGTGCCAGCAGCTTAGCAGCCTGGGGAGGCGAGCAGTACTTC
TRBJ2-7	few	TRBV28	TRBD1	CASRPTGYEQYF	TGTGCCAGCAGACCGACAGGGTACGAGCAGTACTTC
TRBJ2-1	-	TRBV4-1	-	CASSQLGASNEQFF	TGCGCCAGCAGCCAGCTAGGGGCTAGCAATGAGCAGTTCTTC
TRBJ1-1	few	TRBV5-1	-	CASSLAVMNTEAFF	TGCGCCAGCAGCTTGGCAGTAATGAACACTGAAGCTTTCTTT
TRBJ2-1	-	TRBV30	TRBD2	CACTTSGYNEQFF	TGTGCCTGCACGACTAGCGGATACAATGAGCAGTTCTTC
TRBJ1-2	-	TRBV29-1	TRBD1	CSVKRQGAGVGYTF	TGCAGCGTAAAGAGACAGGGGGCTGGGGTTGGCTACACCTTC
TRBJ2-3	-	TRBV10-3	TRBD2	CAISGASGGGTDTQYF	TGTGCCATCAGTGGGGCTAGCGGGGGGGGCACAGATACGCAGTATTTT
TRBJ2-7	-	TRBV28	TRBD2	CASSHGTSGNEQYF	TGTGCCAGCAGTCATGGGACTAGCGGAAACGAGCAGTACTTC
TRBJ1-5	-	TRBV6-1	TRBD1	CASSELGLRGLQPQHF	TGTGCCAGCAGTGAATTGGGTCTCAGGGGGCTTCAGCCCCAGCATTTT
TRBJ2-6	-	TRBV27	-	CASSRTYNSGANVLTF	TGTGCCAGCAGTCGAACGTACAACTCTGGGGCCAACGTCCTGACTTTC
TRBJ2-1	-	TRBV18	TRBD2	CASSPGTSGAYNEQFF	TGTGCCAGCTCCCCCGGGACTAGCGGGGCTTACAATGAGCAGTTCTTC
TRBJ2-2	-	TRBV6-1	TRBD2	CASRKAGDTGELFF	TGTGCCAGCAGGAAAGCGGGAGACACCGGGGAGCTGTTTTTT
TRBJ2-2	-	TRBV21-1	-	CASSKDPGSGRELFF	TGTGCCAGCAGCAAAGACCCAGGGTCTGGTCGGGAGCTGTTTTTT
TRBJ2-3	-	TRBV7-2	-	CASSSYTDTQYF	TGTGCCAGCAGCTCGTACACAGATACGCAGTATTTT
TRBJ2-7	-	TRBV14	TRBD1	CASSQDPGTVWDEQYF	TGTGCCAGCAGCCAAGACCCGGGGACAGTATGGGACGAGCAGTACTTC